This T cell receptor (beta chain) stems from a study of T cell responses to AZD1222 COVID-19 vaccine. Points from the study as a whole: White British people made up most donors, females outnumbered males, and clonal diversity was possibly underestimated. Repertoire sampling was restricted to post-peak T cell response timepoints.

The CDR3 sequence is 15 residues long. The germline V gene encodes CDR1 SGHNT and CDR2 YENEEA. The V segment lost 2 bases and the J segment 4 bases; nucleotides outside the gene matches: 4. TCRdb's copy holds only in-frame clones and misses some; the assay was immunoSEQ multiplex PCR. The sample contains 150,000 to 200,000 clones, just over 90% of which appear only once. This clone came up once. The antigen is undetermined. The chain recombines TRBV11-3 with TRBJ2-2; 7 nucleotides align to TRBD1. The TCR was taken from an adult who received the AZD1222 COVID-19 vaccine. The source material was peripheral blood, sampled 28 days after the second AZD1222 dose. For the CDR3, the DNA is TGTGCCAGCAGCTTATCCGGGACAGCCACCGGGGAGCTGTTTTTT. This gives the protein CASSLSGTATGELFF.